Included here is one TCR beta chain sequence, with context. Its antigen is undetermined. Time point denoted: pre-reinfection, 55 to 20 weeks before reinfection detection. Sorted cells were sequenced directly ex vivo without any in vitro expansion. This entry is derived from a study of memory CD8 T cells in hepatitis C reinfection. About the study: Chronic HCV followed reinfection in two donors who cleared primary infection. A positive HCV RNA test after two negatives ≥60 days apart defined reinfection. Points from the study as a whole: With four to six donors, public clonotype conclusions could not be definitive.

TCRdb's copy holds only in-frame clones and misses some; the assay was immunoSEQ multiplex PCR. The data contain over 45,000 clones, nearly 90% of them singletons. The ends lost 0 bases at V and 1 base at J; junction bases unmatched: 2. The CDR3 totals 16 residues. Germline CDR1 and CDR2: MNHEY and SVGAGI. This TCR came from a man between 18 and 29 years old with hepatitis C virus infection. J is TRBJ2-7 and V is TRBV6-5; TRBD1 agrees at 11 bases. Input material: naive CD8+ T cells sorted from blood. DNA for the CDR3: TGTGCCAGCAGTTACTCGGGGGACAGGGGGTCCTACGAGCAGTACTTC. Translated, it gives CASSYSGDRGSYEQYF.